A single sample gave rise to the 13 T cell receptor beta chains below, sequenced in a study of T cells in Graves' hyperthyroidism and ophthalmopathy. Amplification targeted TCR beta CDR3 regions from RNA transcripts. The HTBI set primed first-round TCR CDR3 RT-PCR. TCRdb used MiXCR to reprocess the multiplex PCR reads, holding one entry per CDR3 protein. The repertoire holds some 490,000 distinct CDR3 sequences, with 22% as singletons. Specimen: blood. These receptors were collected from a woman aged 70 to 79 with Graves' ophthalmopathy.

This chain joins TRBV10-3 and TRBJ1-5; possible D gene TRBD1, 5 bases. Trimming took off 2 bases at V and 4 bases at J, with 12 bases between the two ends. The CDR3 has 15 amino acids. CDR1 is ENHRY, CDR2 SYGVKD, per germline. As DNA, the CDR3 is TGTGCCATCAGTGAGGAAACAGGCTTTAATCAGCCCCAGCATTTT. Encoded protein: CAISEETGFNQPQHF.

The CDR3 DNA reads TGTGCCTGGAGTTCTATAGCGGGAGTCTATAATGAGCAGTTCTTC. Protein: CAWSSIAGVYNEQFF. This sequence joins TRBV30 and TRBJ2-1, with TRBD2 matching over 9 bases. The V gene end was trimmed by 2 bases and the J gene end by 7 bases; junction bases not matched to a gene: 9. Germline assignment: CDR1 GTSNPN and CDR2 SVGIG (reference sequence). The CDR3 extends over 15 amino acids.

This clonotype was observed a few times. The chain couples TRBV28 to TRBJ2-7; D remains unclear. The germline gives CDR1 MDHEN, CDR2 SYDVKM. The length of the CDR3 is 13 residues. Trimming removed 4 bases at V and 6 bases at J, with 13 bases between. CDR3 in amino acids: CASSSPFNLEQYF. Written as DNA, the CDR3 is TGTGCCAGCAGTTCCCCCTTCAACCTCGAGCAGTACTTC.

This chain links TRBV20-1 with TRBJ1-2; unclear D gene. V lost 0 bases, J lost 8 bases, and 7 bases lay in between. This CDR3 comprises 11 residues. Germline CDR1 reads DFQATT; CDR2 reads SNEGSKA (reference sequence). CDR3 DNA: TGCAGTGCTAGAGATTTGGGGGGCTACACCTTC. The encoded protein is CSARDLGGYTF.

This chain uses TRBV7-9 with TRBJ2-1, with TRBD1 as a possible D gene (6 bases). CDR1 is SEHNR and CDR2 is FQNEAQ in the germline V gene (reference sequence). The CDR3 is 16 residues long. With 0 bases removed from V and 6 bases from J, the gap between germline ends came to 15 bases. The CDR3 loop reads CASSLAGGFVPNEQFF. The CDR3 DNA reads as TGTGCCAGCAGCTTAGCTGGGGGCTTCGTTCCCAATGAGCAGTTCTTC.

The chain uses TRBV10-3 and TRBJ2-3; the match to TRBD2 covers 8 bases. Looked up from germline, CDR1 is ENHRY and CDR2 is SYGVKD. The V segment lost 10 bases and the J segment 1 base; nucleotides outside the gene matches: 7. The CDR3 has 14 residues. The DNA of the CDR3 is TGTGCCACCGGCTCTAGCGGGCGCACAGATACGCAGTATTTT. Protein product: CATGSSGRTDTQYF.

This clonotype was observed a few times. The V call is TRBV7-2, the J call TRBJ2-1; 8 bases match TRBD1. V trimming: 4 bases; J trimming: 5 bases; junction bases outside the gene matches: 25. CDR1 SGHTA and CDR2 FQGNSA come from the germline V gene. The CDR3 contains 21 residues. The CDR3 sequence: CASSSGQDDWTTRYRDNEQFF. The CDR3 bases are TGTGCCAGCAGCTCGGGACAGGACGATTGGACTACCCGTTATCGAGACAATGAGCAGTTCTTC.

This clonotype was counted ten times or more. For the CDR3, the DNA is TGTGCCAGCAGTTCCCCCGGGACAAAATATAGCAATCAGCCCCAGCATTTT. The encoded protein is CASSSPGTKYSNQPQHF. J is TRBJ1-5 and V is TRBV28; TRBD1 might be the D (6 bases). Looked up from germline, CDR1 is MDHEN and CDR2 is SYDVKM. V was trimmed by 4 bases and J by 0 bases, leaving 16 bases between them. The CDR3 spans 17 residues.

J is TRBJ1-2 and V is TRBV20-1; 7 nucleotides align to TRBD1. V trimming: 3 bases; J trimming: 3 bases; junction bases outside the gene matches: 10. This CDR3 comprises 15 residues. From germline, CDR1 is DFQATT and CDR2 SNEGSKA (reference sequence). In nucleotides, the CDR3 is TGCAGTGCTAGGGTATGGGACAGCTCAGACTATGGCTACACCTTC. Its translation is CSARVWDSSDYGYTF.

The sample holds many counts of this clonotype. The rearrangement links TRBV12-3 or TRBV12-4 to TRBJ1-1; maybe TRBD1 (5 bases). The ends were cut back, 2 bases at V and 2 bases at J, with 15 bases in the middle. The CDR3 extends over 16 amino acids. The CDR3 spells CASSLRFGTVNTEAFF. CDR3 DNA sequence: TGTGCCAGCAGTTTAAGGTTCGGGACGGTCAACACTGAAGCTTTCTTT.

The genes are TRBV20-1 and TRBJ2-2; 12 nucleotides agree with TRBD2. The CDR3 is made up of 16 amino acids. Germline V gene lookup returns CDR1 DFQATT and CDR2 SNEGSKA (reference sequence). Trimming removed 4 bases from V and 5 bases from J; junction bases left unmatched: 8. CDR3 nucleotide sequence: TGCAGTGCTAAACGACTAGCGGGAGTCGATACCGGGGAGCTGTTTTTT. Its protein product is CSAKRLAGVDTGELFF.

The J gene is TRBJ2-1, the V gene TRBV14; 11 positions agree with TRBD2. V gave up 5 bases and J gave up 6 bases; unmatched junction bases: 18. Germline assignment: CDR1 SGHDN and CDR2 FVKESK. The CDR3 sequence is 19 residues long. The CDR3 here is CASSNTGVTSGSFINEQFF. CDR3 nucleotides: TGTGCCAGCAGCAACACGGGGGTCACTAGCGGGAGCTTCATCAATGAGCAGTTCTTC.

This clonotype was picked up a small number of times. The rearrangement joins TRBV5-1 to TRBJ1-4; no clear D. CDR3 length equals 16 residues. V was pared by 4 bases and J by 2 bases, with 15 bases between. The germline gives CDR1 SGHRS, CDR2 YFSETQ. This CDR3 is CASSRGLVRTNEKLFF. The CDR3 region has the DNA TGCGCCAGCAGCCGAGGTCTCGTACGGACTAATGAAAAACTGTTTTTT. Based on the CDR3 plus reference TRBV5-1 and TRBJ1-4, the full variable domain is KAGVTQTPRYLIKTRGQQVTLSCSPISGHRSVSWYQQTPGQGLQFLFEYFSETQRNKGNFPGRFSGRQFSNSRSEMNVSTLELGDSALYLCASSRGLVRTNEKLFFGSGTQLSVL.